These T cell receptor beta chains were read from a single sample in a study of T cell changes during pregnancy in multiple sclerosis. Produced via immunoSEQ multiplex PCR; TCRdb's table is partial and in-frame only. This table holds over 85,000 clones, 75% to 95% found once. The sequencing here drew on peripheral blood, taken in the first trimester of pregnancy. Receptors were obtained from a female donor in good health, enrolled as a control in a pregnancy study. The CDR3 runs from the conserved cysteine through the conserved F or W. The D gene is left open where the match is weak. For some rows the clone size is stated as once, few or many, or as a class when expanded; others skip it.

clone size	D gene	V gene	J gene	CDR3 DNA	CDR3 protein
.	.	TRBV20-1	TRBJ1-2	TGCAGTGCTAGCAATAACTATGGCTACACCTTC	CSASNNYGYTF
.	TRBD1	TRBV28	TRBJ1-4	TGTGCCAGCAGTCCTGGGACAGGGCTGGCTGAAAAACTGTTTTTT	CASSPGTGLAEKLFF
.	.	TRBV11-3	TRBJ2-1	TGTGCCAGCAGCTTAATAGGGAGCTCCTACAATGAGCAGTTCTTC	CASSLIGSSYNEQFF
few	TRBD1	TRBV11-2	TRBJ1-6	TGTGCCAGCAGGATAGACAGGGAAGGTGAGAATTCACCCCTCCACTTT	CASRIDREGENSPLHF
.	TRBD1	TRBV7-9	TRBJ2-7	TGTGCCAGCAGCCGTACAGGGGGTGGTGTTGGCGAGCAGTACTTC	CASSRTGGGVGEQYF
.	TRBD1	TRBV5-1	TRBJ1-4	TGCGCCACCCGAGAGGACCCGTGGGACAGGAACCGGGTGGGTGAAAAACTGTTTTTT	CATREDPWDRNRVGEKLFF
.	.	TRBV13	TRBJ1-2	TGTGCCAGCAGCCCGAGGACTCTTTCGAATGTCTATGGCTACACCTTC	CASSPRTLSNVYGYTF
.	.	TRBV27	TRBJ2-5	TGTGCCAGCAACCAAGGGGGACATTACCAAGAGACCCAGTACTTC	CASNQGGHYQETQYF
.	.	TRBV11-2	TRBJ2-6	TGTGCCAGCAGCCTCAGGGGCTCTGGGGCCAACGTCCTGACTTTC	CASSLRGSGANVLTF
once	TRBD1	TRBV5-4	TRBJ1-2	TGTGCCAGCAGCGCCCCCAGCGGGGGACAGGGAGTTATCGGGGGCTACACCTTC	CASSAPSGGQGVIGGYTF
.	TRBD1	TRBV7-3	TRBJ2-2	TGTGCCAGCAGCCGGGACAGGGGCAGGGAGCTGTTTTTT	CASSRDRGRELFF
few	.	TRBV30	TRBJ1-1	TGTGCCTGGAGTGGATGGAGTAACACTGAAGCTTTCTTT	CAWSGWSNTEAFF
.	TRBD1	TRBV19	TRBJ1-2	TGTGCCAGTAGTATGTTGGGACAGGCCCGCTATGGCTACACCTTC	CASSMLGQARYGYTF
.	TRBD2	TRBV7-3	TRBJ2-1	TGTGCCAGCAGCCCATACGGGACTAGTTACAATGAGCAGTTCTTC	CASSPYGTSYNEQFF
.	TRBD1	TRBV19	TRBJ1-5	TGTGCCAGTAGTTCACAACAGGGGATACAGCCCCAGCATTTT	CASSSQQGIQPQHF
.	TRBD1	TRBV27	TRBJ1-1	TGTGCCAGCAGTTTACCGCCTGACGTTGGACAGGGGACGAACACTGAAGCTTTCTTT	CASSLPPDVGQGTNTEAFF
.	.	TRBV11-2	TRBJ2-7	TGTGCCAGCAGCTTAGCCGCTAGCCTCGGCTACGAGCAGTACTTC	CASSLAASLGYEQYF
.	.	TRBV4-3	TRBJ2-1	TGCGCCAGCAGCCAAGAGGGCACTAGCAGCCATGAGCAGTTCTTC	CASSQEGTSSHEQFF
.	.	TRBV5-1	TRBJ1-2	TGCGCCAGCAGCTTCGGCTATGGCTACACCTTC	CASSFGYGYTF
.	.	TRBV15	TRBJ1-1	TGTGCCACCAGCGAGTCGAGGAACACTGAAGCTTTCTTT	CATSESRNTEAFF
.	.	TRBV29-1	TRBJ2-6	TGCAGCGTTAAGGGGGCTGGGGCCAACGTCCTGACTTTC	CSVKGAGANVLTF
.	TRBD2	TRBV4-2	TRBJ2-1	TGTGCCAGCAGCCACTCCGGGACTAGCGGATACAATGAGCAGTTCTTC	CASSHSGTSGYNEQFF
.	.	TRBV7-7	TRBJ2-5	TGTGCTAGCACCGAAGGTGGACCTGGCGGGCAAGAGACCCAGTACTTC	CASTEGGPGGQETQYF
.	TRBD2	TRBV2	TRBJ2-1	TGTGCCAGCAGTGTGGAGCGGGGGGGCTCCAGCTCCTACAATGAGCAGTTCTTC	CASSVERGGSSSYNEQFF
.	.	TRBV30	TRBJ1-2	TGTGCCTGGAGTTTAGGCGGTAGTTCTGGCTACACCTTC	CAWSLGGSSGYTF
.	TRBD1	TRBV6-4	TRBJ1-1	TGTGCCACCTGGGACAGGGGGGAAGCTTTCTTT	CATWDRGEAFF
.	.	TRBV14	TRBJ2-5	TGTGCCAGCAGCCAAGATGAGTCTAGCCATAGGAGAGAGACCCAGTACTTC	CASSQDESSHRRETQYF
.	.	TRBV6-6	TRBJ1-2	TGTGCCAGCAGTTCTCGACAGGCCTCAATGGGAGATGGCTACACCTTC	CASSSRQASMGDGYTF
.	.	TRBV10-2	TRBJ1-2	TGCGCCAGCAGCTCACAGAGATCATATGGCTACACCTTC	CASSSQRSYGYTF